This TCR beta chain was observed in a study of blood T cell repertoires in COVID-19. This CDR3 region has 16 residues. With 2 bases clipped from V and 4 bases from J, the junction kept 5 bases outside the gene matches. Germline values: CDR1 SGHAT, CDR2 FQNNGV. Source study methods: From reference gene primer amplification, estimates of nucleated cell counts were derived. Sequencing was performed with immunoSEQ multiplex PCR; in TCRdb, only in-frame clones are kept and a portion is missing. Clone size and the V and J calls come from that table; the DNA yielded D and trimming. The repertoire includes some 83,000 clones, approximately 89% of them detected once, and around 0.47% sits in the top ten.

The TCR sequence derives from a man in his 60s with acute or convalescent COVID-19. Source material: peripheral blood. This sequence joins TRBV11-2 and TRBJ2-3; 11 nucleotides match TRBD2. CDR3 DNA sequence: TGTGCCAGCAGCTTAACTAGCGGGAGTGTTCCAGATACGCAGTATTTT. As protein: CASSLTSGSVPDTQYF.